This T cell receptor beta chain emerged from a study of blood T cell repertoires in COVID-19. Study background: Samples representing acute and convalescent COVID-19 were sourced from the United States, Italy and Spain. Sources were T cells, B-cell-depleted T cells, or PBMCs; the material itself was cDNA or gDNA.

Per the germline V gene, CDR1 is MDHEN and CDR2 is SYDVKM. V shed 8 bases, J shed 6 bases, and the junction held 15 bases outside the gene matches. This CDR3 region has 17 residues. The repertoire was sequenced with immunoSEQ multiplex PCR; TCRdb's copy has only in-frame clones and lacks some. This sample has about 140,000 clones, with around 83% found just once. The genes are TRBV28 and TRBJ2-2; 10 nucleotides align to TRBD2. The sequence came from a man aged 25-40 years with COVID-19, enrolled during active disease. Sequenced: peripheral blood. The CDR3 sequence: CASPPSGLAGVPGELFF. The CDR3 region has the DNA TGTGCCAGCCCCCCATCCGGCCTAGCGGGAGTACCCGGGGAGCTGTTTTTT.